The rows below give T cell receptor beta chains drawn from one sample of a study of blood T cell repertoires in COVID-19. Measured with immunoSEQ multiplex PCR; TCRdb has only the in-frame clones, and not every one. Of around 200,000 clones listed, approximately 85% are singletons. Sequenced sample: peripheral blood. The receptors were gathered from a woman at least 80 years old with acute or convalescent COVID-19. The CDR3 runs from the conserved cysteine through the conserved F or W. D genes are given only for firm matches. Only part of the rows carry a size: once, few, many, or a class if the clone is expanded.

D gene	clone size	V gene	J gene	CDR3 DNA	CDR3 protein
TRBD1	.	TRBV25-1	TRBJ1-4	TGTGCCAGCAGTGGAGGGACAGGGGTTGAAAAACTGTTTTTT	CASSGGTGVEKLFF
TRBD2	once	TRBV27	TRBJ2-3	TGTGCCAGCAGTCCCGTAGCGGGGGGGCGGACAGATACGCAGTATTTT	CASSPVAGGRTDTQYF
TRBD1	once	TRBV15	TRBJ1-6	TGTGCCACCAGCATCGGACAGGGAGATAATTCACCCCTCCACTTT	CATSIGQGDNSPLHF
TRBD2	few	TRBV3-1/TRBV3-2	TRBJ2-1	TGTGCCAGCAGCCAAGGTCTAGCGGGAGGGTCCAATGAGCAGTTCTTC	CASSQGLAGGSNEQFF
.	.	TRBV7-3	TRBJ2-3	TGTGCCAGCAGCTTAAGTCTGGGGCCCACAGATACGCAGTATTTT	CASSLSLGPTDTQYF
.	.	TRBV5-6	TRBJ1-2	TGTGCCAGCAGTCGGAGACAGGATTATCGTGGCTACACCTTC	CASSRRQDYRGYTF
.	.	TRBV12-3/TRBV12-4	TRBJ1-1	TGTGCCAGCAGTTCCCAGGGAAATCGAGCTTTCTTT	CASSSQGNRAFF
.	.	TRBV5-5	TRBJ1-1	TGTGCCAGCAGCTCGCTCGGGACTCCTAACACTGAAGCTTTCTTT	CASSSLGTPNTEAFF
.	few	TRBV7-2	TRBJ1-1	TGTGCCAGCAGCGCCTCACGCGGGATGAACACTGAAGCTTTCTTT	CASSASRGMNTEAFF
TRBD1	.	TRBV6-1	TRBJ1-3	TGTGCCAGCAGTGAAGCCGGGACAGGGCACTCTGGAAACACCATATATTTT	CASSEAGTGHSGNTIYF
.	.	TRBV5-1	TRBJ2-6	TGCGCCAGCAGCTTGCGCCAGGAAGGGGCCAACGTCCTGACTTTC	CASSLRQEGANVLTF
TRBD1	.	TRBV4-1	TRBJ2-7	TGCGCCAGCAGCCAAGGCCCAATGACAGGGGGTCGCGAGCAGTACTTC	CASSQGPMTGGREQYF
.	.	TRBV2	TRBJ1-2	TGTGCCAGCAGTGTTTTTCGTGGGGGGGCTAATGGCTACACCTTC	CASSVFRGGANGYTF
TRBD2	.	TRBV18	TRBJ2-3	TGTGCCAGCTCACCACCGACTAGCGGGAGCGATACGCAGTATTTT	CASSPPTSGSDTQYF
.	.	TRBV5-6	TRBJ2-7	TGTGCCAGCAGCTTCCAGCGGCTGCGCCCCTACGAGCAGTACTTC	CASSFQRLRPYEQYF
.	.	TRBV3-1/TRBV3-2	TRBJ1-2	TGTGCCAGCAGCCAAGGAGCCGACGGAGCCTATGGCTACACCTTC	CASSQGADGAYGYTF
.	.	TRBV10-3	TRBJ2-3	TGTGCCATCAGTCGGGACACACACACAGATACGCAGTATTTT	CAISRDTHTDTQYF
TRBD1	.	TRBV5-6	TRBJ1-3	TGTGCCAGCAGCTCCCCCCAGGGGGAGAGGAACACCATATATTTT	CASSSPQGERNTIYF
.	.	TRBV5-1	TRBJ1-1	TGCGCCAGCAGCGAACAGGGTTCGAACACTGAAGCTTTCTTT	CASSEQGSNTEAFF
.	once	TRBV5-1	TRBJ1-1	TGCGCCAGCAGCTTGGCGGCAGAAATTCTTCGCGGCACTGAAGCTTTCTTT	CASSLAAEILRGTEAFF
TRBD1	.	TRBV7-9	TRBJ1-4	TGTGCCAGCAGCCTCTCCGGGACAGTAAGAATAGGGGAAAAACTGTTTTTT	CASSLSGTVRIGEKLFF
.	.	TRBV12-3/TRBV12-4	TRBJ2-3	TGTGCCAGCAGGCGAGTAGATACGCAGTATTTT	CASRRVDTQYF
TRBD1	.	TRBV11-2	TRBJ1-2	TGTGCCAGCAGCTTAGGGAAAGGGGGCAACTATGGCTACACCTTC	CASSLGKGGNYGYTF
TRBD1	.	TRBV7-9	TRBJ1-2	TGTGCCAGCAGCCGACAGGGGTCTTCAAACTATGGCTACACCTTC	CASSRQGSSNYGYTF
.	.	TRBV28	TRBJ1-6	TGTGCCAGCGTTGTCAGGAACGATCGATCACCCCTCCACTTT	CASVVRNDRSPLHF
.	.	TRBV24-1	TRBJ1-2	TGTGCCACCAGTGACCCCACTGGGTCGGGGAGTCTTTATGGCTACACCTTC	CATSDPTGSGSLYGYTF
.	.	TRBV27	TRBJ1-6	TGTGCCAGCAGCAGGACTCGGGAGCCGGTTTCACCCCTCCACTTT	CASSRTREPVSPLHF
.	.	TRBV5-1	TRBJ1-1	TGCGCCAGCAGCTTTTGGCTGTCGAACACTGAAGCTTTCTTT	CASSFWLSNTEAFF
.	.	TRBV9	TRBJ1-2	TGTGCCAGCAGCACGGAGAACTATGGCTACACCTTC	CASSTENYGYTF